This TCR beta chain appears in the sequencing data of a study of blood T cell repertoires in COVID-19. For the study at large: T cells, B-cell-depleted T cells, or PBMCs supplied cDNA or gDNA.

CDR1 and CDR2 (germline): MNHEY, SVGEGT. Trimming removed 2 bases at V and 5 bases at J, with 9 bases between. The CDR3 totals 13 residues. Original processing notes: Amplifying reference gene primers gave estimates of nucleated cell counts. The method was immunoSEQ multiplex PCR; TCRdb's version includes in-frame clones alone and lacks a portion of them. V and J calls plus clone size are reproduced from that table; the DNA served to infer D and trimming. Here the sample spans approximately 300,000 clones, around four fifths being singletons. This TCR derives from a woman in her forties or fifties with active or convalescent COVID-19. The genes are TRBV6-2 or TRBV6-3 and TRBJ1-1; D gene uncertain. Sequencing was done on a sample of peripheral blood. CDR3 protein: CASSYKRATEAFF. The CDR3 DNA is TGTGCCAGCAGTTACAAGAGGGCGACTGAAGCTTTCTTT.